The rows below give T cell receptor beta chains drawn from one sample of a study of patients and donors after allogeneic stem cell transplantation. Using its own MiXCR run on the RT-PCR reads, TCRdb lists one record per CDR3 protein. Here the sample spans about 960,000 distinct CDR3 sequences, approximately 19% being singletons. The sample was blood, either unsorted or a sorted T cell fraction (not recorded which). Receptor source: a human donor who was either an allogeneic HSCT recipient or a stem cell or donor lymphocyte infusion donor (not recorded which). It is not recorded whose cells these are; they may come from a transplant donor. Each CDR3 is given with its conserved first and last residue. A D gene is named only where the DNA matches it firmly. For some rows the clone size is stated as once, few or many, or as a class when expanded; others skip it.

once,TRBJ1-1,TRBV6-1,TRBD1,TGTGCCAGCACCACGGACAGGATGATCACTGAAGCTTTCTTT,CASTTDRMITEAFF
-,TRBJ2-7,TRBV20-1,TRBD1,TGCAGTGTGAAGGACAGGGCTCTCGAGCAGTACTTC,CSVKDRALEQYF
-,TRBJ2-7,TRBV20-1,-,TGCAGTGCTAGACCCTCCTCCCGGATAACACCGCACGAGCAGTACTTC,CSARPSSRITPHEQYF
few,TRBJ1-6,TRBV4-3,-,TGCGCCAGCAGCCAAGACTCAGGTGATACCCTCCACTTT,CASSQDSGDTLHF
few,TRBJ2-4,TRBV20-1,-,TGCAGTGCTAGAGTGAGCCACCTCAAAAACATTCAGTACTTC,CSARVSHLKNIQYF
-,TRBJ2-1,TRBV6-2/TRBV6-3,TRBD2,TGTGCCAGCAAGCGGGGGTCGTCCTACAATGAGCAGTTCTTC,CASKRGSSYNEQFF
few,TRBJ2-7,TRBV7-9,TRBD1,TGTGCCAGCAGCTTTACCGGGACAGGGAACGAGCAGTACTTC,CASSFTGTGNEQYF
-,TRBJ2-7,TRBV6-5,TRBD2,TGTGCCAGCAGTTACCATGAAGGTGAGCGGGGGCGCTCCTACGAGCAGTACTTC,CASSYHEGERGRSYEQYF
few,TRBJ2-7,TRBV12-3/TRBV12-4,TRBD1,TGTGCCAGCAGTTTATCCGGGACAGGGAGGTACGAGCAGTACTTC,CASSLSGTGRYEQYF
-,TRBJ2-3,TRBV7-3,TRBD2,TGTGCCAGCAGCTTGGGACTAGCGGGAGGCCGGGTATCCACAGATACGCAGTATTTT,CASSLGLAGGRVSTDTQYF
-,TRBJ1-1,TRBV9,-,TGTGCCAGCAGCCCTCGGCTGCTGAACACTGAAGCTTTCTTT,CASSPRLLNTEAFF
-,TRBJ2-7,TRBV12-3/TRBV12-4,-,TGTGCCAGCGGCGACCGACTAGTCTCCGAGCAGTACTTC,CASGDRLVSEQYF
many,TRBJ2-1,TRBV12-3/TRBV12-4,-,TGTGCCAGCAGTTTTGGGCCAAGGAATGAGCAGTTCTTC,CASSFGPRNEQFF
few,TRBJ2-7,TRBV2,-,TGTGCCAGCAGGCTGCCTTCCCGTGAGGGGTGGTACGAGCAGTACTTC,CASRLPSREGWYEQYF
-,TRBJ1-5,TRBV6-1,-,TGTGCCAGCAGTGAGGGGGACACGGGCAATCAGCCCCAGCATTTT,CASSEGDTGNQPQHF
many,TRBJ2-3,TRBV12-3/TRBV12-4,TRBD2,TGTGCCAGCAGTTTACAGCGGGGGTATCCAGATACGCAGTATTTT,CASSLQRGYPDTQYF
once,TRBJ1-1,TRBV25-1,-,TGTGCCAGCAGTGACCCAGGGTCGCACACTGAAGCTTTCTTT,CASSDPGSHTEAFF
-,TRBJ2-6,TRBV7-6,-,TGTGCCAGCAGCTTTCGAGGAGTCTCTGGGGCCAACGTCCTGACTTTC,CASSFRGVSGANVLTF
few,TRBJ1-4,TRBV29-1,-,TGCAGCGGACGGACAGCCGAAAAACTGTTTTTT,CSGRTAEKLFF
few,TRBJ2-4,TRBV14,-,TGTGCCAGCAGCCAGTCTATGCACATTCAGTACTTC,CASSQSMHIQYF
-,TRBJ2-4,TRBV7-8,-,TGTGCCAGCAGCTTAGTCCGGGGTGCCAAAAACATTCAGTACTTC,CASSLVRGAKNIQYF
few,TRBJ2-5,TRBV3-1,TRBD2,TGTGCCAGCAGCCAAGGGGGAGGACTAGCGGAAGAGACCCAGTACTTC,CASSQGGGLAEETQYF
few,TRBJ2-1,TRBV12-3/TRBV12-4,TRBD2,TGTGCCAGCAGTTTACGGGGCGGGAGGTCCCACAATGAGCAGTTCTTC,CASSLRGGRSHNEQFF
few,TRBJ1-2,TRBV5-1,-,TGCGCCAGCAGCTTGGTGGGTTCTGGCTACACCTTC,CASSLVGSGYTF
few,TRBJ2-1,TRBV20-1,-,TGCAGTGCTAGAGATCCCGTTGGAGGGGCGATTTACAATGAGCAGTTCTTC,CSARDPVGGAIYNEQFF
-,TRBJ2-5,TRBV30,-,TGTGCCTGGAGTGGACAGGAAGAGACCCAGTACTTC,CAWSGQEETQYF
few,TRBJ1-5,TRBV19,TRBD1,TGTGCCAGTAACCCGGACAGGGGGCAAGGTCAGCCCCAGCATTTT,CASNPDRGQGQPQHF
few,TRBJ1-4,TRBV7-6,-,TGTGCCAGCAGGACAATGGCTAATGAAAAACTGTTTTTT,CASRTMANEKLFF
-,TRBJ2-7,TRBV6-5,TRBD2,TGTGCCAGCAGTTACCGGGCTAGCGGGAGTTACGAGCAGTACTTC,CASSYRASGSYEQYF
-,TRBJ2-7,TRBV7-8,-,TGTGCCAGCAGCCCCCTTCCTGTAGGGTTTGAGCAGTACTTC,CASSPLPVGFEQYF
-,TRBJ2-1,TRBV12-3/TRBV12-4,TRBD1,TGTGCCAGCAGTTCCGGACGGAGGACAGGGGTGAGGAACAATGAGCAGTTCTTC,CASSSGRRTGVRNNEQFF
-,TRBJ1-1,TRBV12-3/TRBV12-4,-,TGTGCCAGCAGTTTAAGGCGTCAGAGATGGAACACTGAAGCTTTCTTT,CASSLRRQRWNTEAFF
few,TRBJ2-1,TRBV6-2/TRBV6-3,-,TGTGCCAGCAGATTGTCGGGACCATCTTACAATGAGCAGTTCTTC,CASRLSGPSYNEQFF
-,TRBJ2-7,TRBV30,-,TGTGCCATAGAGGGACGTCCCTACGAGCAGTACTTC,CAIEGRPYEQYF
-,TRBJ1-6,TRBV6-1,-,TGTGCCAGCAGTGGGCCAGGAAACCTTAATTCACCCCTCCACTTT,CASSGPGNLNSPLHF
few,TRBJ2-7,TRBV4-2,-,TGTGCCAGCAGCCAAGAGGTGGGCCGGTACGAGCAGTACTTC,CASSQEVGRYEQYF
-,TRBJ2-2,TRBV20-1,-,TGCAGTGCTCCCACGGGGACCGGGGAGCTGTTTTTT,CSAPTGTGELFF
-,TRBJ1-2,TRBV9,-,TGTGCCAGCAGCGTAGTGCCCTACACGCTCTATGGCTACACCTTC,CASSVVPYTLYGYTF
few,TRBJ1-1,TRBV29-1,-,TGCAGCGTTGAACTCGACAGTCGGTGGTTTGCCGATACAGCTTTCTTT,CSVELDSRWFADTAFF
-,TRBJ1-5,TRBV18,-,TGTGCCAGCTCACCCTCGTGGGAGGGCAATCAGCCCCAGCATTTT,CASSPSWEGNQPQHF
-,TRBJ2-7,TRBV12-3/TRBV12-4,-,TGTGCCAGCAGCCCTTCCGGGAGCTCTTCCGAGCAGTACTTC,CASSPSGSSSEQYF
-,TRBJ2-1,TRBV4-1,TRBD2,TGCGCCAGCAGCCGGAGTGCGGGGGGGAGCTCCTACAATGAGCAGTTCTTC,CASSRSAGGSSYNEQFF
few,TRBJ1-5,TRBV5-5,TRBD1,TGTGCCAGCAGCTTGACAGGGGCTGGAGGGCCCCAGCATTTT,CASSLTGAGGPQHF
-,TRBJ2-5,TRBV12-3/TRBV12-4,-,TGTGCCAGCAGATTTCAGGGCGGGGAGACCCAGTACTTC,CASRFQGGETQYF
few,TRBJ1-5,TRBV6-1,-,TGTGCCAGCAGTGAAGCAAAGCCCCAGCATTTT,CASSEAKPQHF
-,TRBJ1-6,TRBV11-2,TRBD1,TGTGCCAGCAGCTTTCTTAGTCATATCGGGACAGATAATTCACCCCTCCACTTT,CASSFLSHIGTDNSPLHF
-,TRBJ2-1,TRBV9,TRBD2,TGTGCCAGCAGCCCGGGACTAGCAGATACTTACAATGAGCAGTTCTTC,CASSPGLADTYNEQFF
few,TRBJ1-2,TRBV10-3,TRBD1,TGTGCCACCCGCAGGGGGCTTAACTATGGCTACACCTTC,CATRRGLNYGYTF
-,TRBJ2-3,TRBV6-1,-,TGTGCCAGCAGAACGACCACCGTTCGGGGGGCGGTAGTGGATACGCAGTATTTT,CASRTTTVRGAVVDTQYF
once,TRBJ2-4,TRBV12-5,TRBD1,TGTGCTAGTGTTCCTCCGGGACAGCTAGCCAAAAACATTCAGTACTTC,CASVPPGQLAKNIQYF
-,TRBJ2-1,TRBV27,TRBD2,TGTGCCAGCAGTTTTAGCGGGGGGGCCTTTTATGAGCAGTTCTTC,CASSFSGGAFYEQFF
-,TRBJ2-1,TRBV2,TRBD1,TGTGCCAGCAGTGCGGACAGGGGGAGAAGGAATGAGCAGTTCTTC,CASSADRGRRNEQFF
-,TRBJ1-3,TRBV11-2,-,TGTGCCAGCAGTCCAACCCGGATTGGAAACACCATATATTTT,CASSPTRIGNTIYF
few,TRBJ2-1,TRBV5-8,TRBD2,TGTGCCAGCAGCCGAGGGACTAGCGGGATCTCCTACAATGAGCAGTTCTTC,CASSRGTSGISYNEQFF
-,TRBJ2-1,TRBV7-2,-,TGTGCCAGCAGCTTAGAGTGGCAGGGGTCGAATGAGCAGTTCTTC,CASSLEWQGSNEQFF
few,TRBJ2-6,TRBV12-5,TRBD1,TGTGCTAGTGGTTTGGTACCTTGGACAGGGACTCTCTCTGGGGCCAACGTCCTGACTTTC,CASGLVPWTGTLSGANVLTF
-,TRBJ2-5,TRBV12-3/TRBV12-4,TRBD2,TGTGCCAGCAGTTTGGTAGCGGGGGAGCTCGGACAAGAGACCCAGTACTTC,CASSLVAGELGQETQYF